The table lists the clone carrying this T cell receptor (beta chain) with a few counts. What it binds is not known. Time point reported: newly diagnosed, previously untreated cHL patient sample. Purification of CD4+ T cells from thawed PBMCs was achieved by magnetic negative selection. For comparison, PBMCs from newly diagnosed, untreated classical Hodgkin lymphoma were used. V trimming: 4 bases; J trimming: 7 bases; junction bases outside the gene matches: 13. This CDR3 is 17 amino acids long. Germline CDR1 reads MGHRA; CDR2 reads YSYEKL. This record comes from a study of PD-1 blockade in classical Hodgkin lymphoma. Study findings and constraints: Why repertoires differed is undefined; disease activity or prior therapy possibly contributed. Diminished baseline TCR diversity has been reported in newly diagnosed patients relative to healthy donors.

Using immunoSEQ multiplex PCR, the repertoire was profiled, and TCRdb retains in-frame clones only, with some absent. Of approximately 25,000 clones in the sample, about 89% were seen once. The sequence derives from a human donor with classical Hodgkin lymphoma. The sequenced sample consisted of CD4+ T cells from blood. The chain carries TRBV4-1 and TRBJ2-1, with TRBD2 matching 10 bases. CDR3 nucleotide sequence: TGCGCCAGCAGCCTAGGAAGACTAAGCGGGGGGGGGAATGAGCAGTTCTTC. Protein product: CASSLGRLSGGGNEQFF.